One and the same sample provided the 22 T cell receptor beta chains below, sequenced in a study of beta chain features in type 1 diabetes. The whole isolated RNA underwent reverse transcription, so sequencing captured expressed TCRB transcripts. TCRdb keeps only in-frame clones here, not all; method: immunoSEQ multiplex PCR. The data contain 300,000 to 450,000 clones, around a fifth of them singletons. The sample consisted of naive CD4+ T cells from blood. The receptor set was obtained from a woman aged 18-35 years in good health.

The gene calls are TRBV7-9 and TRBJ1-2, with 9 bases identical to TRBD1. This CDR3 spans 14 amino acids. The V and J ends lost 5 bases and 14 bases, in that order; junction bases with no gene match: 15. Germline V gene sequence: CDR1 SEHNR, CDR2 FQNEAQ (reference sequence). CDR3 region: CASSRTRDRAPKTF. CDR3 DNA: TGTGCCAGCAGCAGGACCCGGGACAGGGCCCCCAAAACCTTC.

This chain connects TRBV6-5 to TRBJ2-5, with TRBD2 identical over 7 bases. CDR3 length: 14 amino acids. CDR1 is MNHEY and CDR2 is SVGAGI in the germline V gene. With V trimmed by 5 bases and J by 5 bases, 8 bases remained unmatched. CDR3 loop: CASSITGGRETQYF. Written as DNA, the CDR3 is TGTGCCAGCAGTATAACGGGAGGCCGGGAGACCCAGTACTTC.

In DNA, the CDR3 is TGTGCCAGCAGTTACGGGGCAGCCAGCAATCAGCCCCAGCATTTT. Translation: CASSYGAASNQPQHF. This rearrangement joins TRBV6-5 to TRBJ1-5, with a possible D match to TRBD1 (5 bases). V dropped 2 bases and J dropped 1 base, with 9 bases sitting between them. Germline V lookup: CDR1 MNHEY, CDR2 SVGAGI. The CDR3 has 15 residues.

In its sample, this clone was seen a few times. The chain links TRBV25-1 to TRBJ2-7, with D perhaps TRBD1 (5 bases). V was trimmed by 7 bases and J by 2 bases, leaving 12 bases between them. The germline V gene encodes CDR1 MGHDK and CDR2 SYGVNS. The CDR3 sequence is 13 residues long. Written as DNA, the CDR3 is TGTGCCAGCACCGGACATTCCACCTACGAGCAGTACTTC. Residues: CASTGHSTYEQYF.

V usage is TRBV2 and J usage is TRBJ2-6; the D gene is possibly TRBD2 (5 bases). Trimming removed 4 bases from V and 2 bases from J, with 9 bases in between. CDR1 SNHLY and CDR2 FYNNEI come from the germline V gene. This CDR3 region has 15 residues. CDR3 region: CASSGERAGANVLTF. In DNA form, the CDR3 reads TGTGCCAGCAGTGGAGAGAGGGCTGGGGCCAACGTCCTGACTTTC. The complete variable domain, with remaining parts taken from reference TRBV2 and TRBJ2-6, reads EPEVTQTPSHQVTQMGQEVILRCVPISNHLYFYWYRQILGQKVEFLVSFYNNEISEKSEIFDDQFSVERPDGSNFTLKIRSTKLEDSAMYFCASSGERAGANVLTFGAGSRLTVL.

This clone came up a few times. The chain joins TRBV5-6 to TRBJ1-1; perhaps TRBD1 as D (5 bases). V lost 4 bases, J lost 4 bases, and 14 bases lay in between. The CDR3 is 14 amino acids. Germline V gene lookup returns CDR1 SGHDT and CDR2 YYEEEE. The CDR3, as DNA: TGTGCCAGCAGCCCACCGTTGGGGGGCACTGAAGCTTTCTTT. Its protein product is CASSPPLGGTEAFF.

The J gene is TRBJ2-1, the V gene TRBV19; D perhaps matches TRBD2 (6 bases). V was trimmed by 4 bases and J by 7 bases, leaving 11 bases between them. This CDR3 spans 13 amino acids. The germline V gene encodes CDR1 LNHDA and CDR2 SQIVND (reference sequence). CDR3 sequence reads: CASSNSGTNEQFF. The CDR3 nucleotides are TGTGCCAGTAGTAATAGCGGAACAAATGAGCAGTTCTTC.

This clone was picked up a small number of times. In DNA, the CDR3 is TGCGCCAGCAGGGCCTCGGATACGCAGTATTTT. It translates to CASRASDTQYF. This chain joins TRBV5-1 and TRBJ2-3; D is undetermined. The V and J ends lost 5 bases and 6 bases respectively, with 7 bases between them. In germline, CDR1 is SGHRS, CDR2 YFSETQ. There are 11 residues in the CDR3.

The J gene is TRBJ1-1, the V gene TRBV5-1; possible D gene TRBD1, 5 bases. CDR3 length: 17 amino acids. Germline CDR1 is SGHRS and CDR2 is YFSETQ. V shed 3 bases and J shed 0 bases, with 18 bases lying between them. In nucleotides, the CDR3 is TGCGCCAGCAGCTACCAGGGCGTAAACGGATTGAACACTGAAGCTTTCTTT. It yields the protein CASSYQGVNGLNTEAFF. Drawing the rest from reference TRBV5-1 and TRBJ1-1, the complete variable domain is KAGVTQTPRYLIKTRGQQVTLSCSPISGHRSVSWYQQTPGQGLQFLFEYFSETQRNKGNFPGRFSGRQFSNSRSEMNVSTLELGDSALYLCASSYQGVNGLNTEAFFGQGTRLTVV.

The sample holds a few counts of this clone. Other DNA sequences in this specimen translate into the identical CDR3. CDR3 loop: CASSPRAGANVLTF. The CDR3 DNA is TGTGCCAGCAGCCCCAGGGCTGGGGCCAACGTCCTGACTTTC. The chain is built from TRBV7-2 and TRBJ2-6; D is possibly TRBD1 (5 bases). V shed 5 bases and J shed 2 bases, with 7 bases lying between them. The CDR3 sequence is 14 residues long. Per the germline V gene, CDR1 is SGHTA and CDR2 is FQGNSA.

The chain recombines TRBV7-3 with TRBJ2-2; TRBD1 is a possible D gene (5 bases). The CDR3 runs to 15 residues. The germline CDR1 and CDR2 sequences are SGHTA and FQGTGA. V dropped 5 bases and J dropped 4 bases, with 14 bases sitting between them. The CDR3 DNA reads as TGTGCCAGCAGCCCGGCAGGGCCGGGCACCGGGGAGCTGTTTTTT. Its protein is CASSPAGPGTGELFF.

This chain joins TRBV18 and TRBJ1-3; D unclear. The length of the CDR3 is 13 residues. CDR1 KGHSH and CDR2 LQKENI come from the germline V gene. Trimming took 3 bases from V and 4 from J, leaving 7 bases between them. CDR3 DNA sequence: TGTGCCAGCTCACCCCGAGAAGGAAACACCATATATTTT. This encodes CASSPREGNTIYF.

This clone has just a few counts. The chain joins TRBV2 to TRBJ1-5; perhaps TRBD1 as D (6 bases). CDR1 and CDR2 from the germline V gene are SNHLY and FYNNEI. This CDR3 comprises 14 residues. The V gene lost 6 bases and the J gene lost 3 bases, with 12 bases spanning the gap. The DNA of the CDR3 is TGTGCCAGCAGCCTTCAGGGGTTCAATCAGCCCCAGCATTTT. Its protein is CASSLQGFNQPQHF.

V is TRBV27 and J is TRBJ2-1; TRBD2 matches 9 bases. Germline V lookup: CDR1 MNHEY, CDR2 SMNVEV (reference sequence). The CDR3 runs to 15 residues. The junction had 5 bases not matched to a gene; V was cut back by 5 bases and J by 3 bases. CDR3 sequence (DNA): TGTGCCAGCAGTGTTAGCGGGAGCCGCTACAATGAGCAGTTCTTC. It translates to CASSVSGSRYNEQFF.

V gene TRBV7-2 combines with J gene TRBJ2-3; 7 bases map to TRBD1. Germline CDR1 and CDR2: SGHTA and FQGNSA. The CDR3 spans 15 residues. The V segment lost 2 bases and the J segment 2 bases; nucleotides outside the gene matches: 4. The CDR3: CASSLRQGDTDTQYF. Here the CDR3 DNA reads TGTGCCAGCAGCTTAAGGCAGGGGGACACAGATACGCAGTATTTT.

The chain links TRBV2 to TRBJ2-7; no definite D call. In germline, CDR1 is SNHLY, CDR2 FYNNEI. This CDR3 has 11 residues. Trimming shortened V by 6 bases and J by 2 bases, and 5 bases separated the two germline ends. The CDR3 sequence is CASRLTYEQYF. The CDR3, as DNA: TGTGCCAGCAGACTTACCTACGAGCAGTACTTC.

The chain joins TRBV2 to TRBJ2-1; 7 positions match TRBD2. The J segment lost 1 base and the V segment lost 7 bases, leaving 4 bases of the junction unmatched. The length of the CDR3 is 14 residues. Germline CDR1 reads SNHLY; CDR2 reads FYNNEI. The CDR3 reads CASKSGASYNEQFF. The DNA for the CDR3 is TGTGCCAGCAAAAGCGGGGCTTCCTACAATGAGCAGTTCTTC.

This chain joins TRBV5-4 and TRBJ2-3, with D maybe TRBD1 (5 bases). Trimming cost V 2 bases and J 4 bases, with 11 bases left between them. This CDR3 is built from 14 residues. CDR1 and CDR2 from the germline V gene are SGHNT and YYREEE (reference sequence). CDR3 region: CASSFREGADTQYF. In DNA form, the CDR3 reads TGTGCCAGCAGCTTTCGCGAAGGGGCAGATACGCAGTATTTT.

The rearrangement joins TRBV27 to TRBJ2-3; D might be TRBD1 (6 bases). Germline V gives CDR1 MNHEY, CDR2 SMNVEV (reference sequence). V was cut by 6 bases and J by 3 bases, with 13 bases left in between. This CDR3 comprises 14 residues. The CDR3 region is CASRPWTATDTQYF. DNA for the CDR3: TGTGCCAGCAGACCTTGGACAGCAACAGATACGCAGTATTTT.

The V and J genes are TRBV25-1 and TRBJ1-6, with a possible D match to TRBD1 (5 bases). The germline gives CDR1 MGHDK, CDR2 SYGVNS. The CDR3 is made up of 17 amino acids. Trimming stripped 5 bases from V and 1 base from J, with 15 bases between. The CDR3 DNA reads TGTGCCAGCAGTTTCGACCTCCAGGGTTCCTATAATTCACCCCTCCACTTT. The encoded protein is CASSFDLQGSYNSPLHF.

CDR3 amino acids: CASSLELQGTAWTGELFF. In DNA form, the CDR3 reads TGTGCCAGCAGCTTGGAATTGCAGGGGACGGCGTGGACCGGGGAGCTGTTTTTT. The chain couples TRBV5-6 to TRBJ2-2; a possible D gene is TRBD1 (6 bases). V gave up 0 bases and J gave up 5 bases, with 20 bases separating them. The CDR3 totals 18 residues. The germline V gene has CDR1 SGHDT and CDR2 YYEEEE. Using reference TRBV5-6 and TRBJ2-2 for the parts outside the CDR3, the full variable domain is DAGVTQSPTHLIKTRGQQVTLRCSPKSGHDTVSWYQQALGQGPQFIFQYYEEEERQRGNFPDRFSGHQFPNYSSELNVNALLLGDSALYLCASSLELQGTAWTGELFFGEGSRLTVL.

This clone was observed at least ten times. The genes are TRBV14 and TRBJ2-1, with D maybe TRBD2 (6 bases). There are 14 residues in the CDR3. Trimming took 5 bases from V and 8 from J, leaving 16 bases between them. Germline V gene data show CDR1 as SGHDN and CDR2 as FVKESK. The CDR3 region is CASSFRPASDEQFF. CDR3 nucleotides: TGTGCCAGCAGCTTCCGACCGGCTAGCGATGAGCAGTTCTTC. Full variable domain (missing parts from reference TRBV14 and TRBJ2-1): EAGVTQFPSHSVIEKGQTVTLRCDPISGHDNLYWYRRVMGKEIKFLLHFVKESKQDESGMPNNRFLAERTGGTYSTLKVQPAELEDSGVYFCASSFRPASDEQFFGPGTRLTVL.